This TCR beta chain stems from a study of blood T cell repertoires in COVID-19. About the research overall: Material from acute and convalescent COVID-19 was sourced from the United States, Italy and Spain. T cells, B-cell-depleted T cells, or PBMCs supplied cDNA or gDNA.

The CDR3 loop spans 15 amino acids. Germline V gene lookup returns CDR1 MNHEY and CDR2 SVGEGT. V was cut by 7 bases and J by 0 bases, with 12 bases left in between. As processed by the authors: Amplification of reference gene primers was used by the study to estimate nucleated cell counts. Clones were read by immunoSEQ multiplex PCR, and TCRdb kept only the in-frame ones, dropping some. That table is the source of V, J and clone size, and D and trimming were worked out from the DNA. In the table there are about 36,000 clones, around 80% of which are singletons. This clone was counted once. Sequenced: peripheral blood. The receptor was isolated from a man in his 60s with active COVID-19. This chain connects TRBV6-2 or TRBV6-3 to TRBJ1-4; D gene ambiguous. The CDR3 DNA sequence: TGTGCCAGCAACCCGTCCGGGACAACTAATGAAAAACTGTTTTTT. Its protein product is CASNPSGTTNEKLFF.